What follows are 18 T cell receptor beta chains derived from one specimen sequenced in a study of shared clonotypes between healthy human individuals. The protocol was immunoSEQ multiplex PCR, while the TCRdb copy is restricted to in-frame clones and leaves out a portion. This table has over a million clones, roughly 96% appearing once. The specimen sequenced was naive CD4+ T cells sorted from blood. Noted subset: CD45RA+ positively selected. Receptor source: a man between 25 and 39 years old in good health.

The CDR3 loop is CASSSGGIADRRTDTQYF. The CDR3 DNA sequence: TGTGCCAGCAGCTCCGGGGGGATAGCGGACCGGCGCACAGATACGCAGTATTTT. The chain employs TRBV11-2 and TRBJ2-3, with 7 bases that match TRBD2. Germline CDR1 and CDR2: SGHAT and FQNNGV. This CDR3 spans 18 amino acids. With 4 bases clipped from V and 1 base from J, the junction kept 14 bases outside the gene matches.

The J gene is TRBJ2-2, the V gene TRBV11-3; no definite D call. Germline CDR1 is SGHNT and CDR2 is YENEEA. The CDR3 has 16 amino acids. The V end lost 5 bases, the J end lost 7 bases, and 20 bases lay between the germline ends. The CDR3 spells CASSTSFLAKGGELFF. DNA for the CDR3: TGTGCCAGCAGCACATCCTTTCTGGCGAAAGGCGGGGAGCTGTTTTTT. Together with reference TRBV11-3 and TRBJ2-2, the CDR3 gives the full variable domain: EAGVVQSPRYKIIEKKQPVAFWCNPISGHNTLYWYLQNLGQGPELLIRYENEEAVDDSQLPKDRFSAERLKGVDSTLKIQPAELGDSAVYLCASSTSFLAKGGELFFGEGSRLTVL.

The genes are TRBV7-9 and TRBJ2-1; tentatively, D is TRBD1 (5 bases). V was trimmed by 2 bases and J by 8 bases, leaving 10 bases between them. The CDR3 is 13 residues long. Germline CDR1 reads SEHNR; CDR2 reads FQNEAQ (reference sequence). The chain's CDR3 is CASSLRVRDEQFF. The DNA of the CDR3 is TGTGCCAGCAGCTTAAGGGTCAGGGATGAGCAGTTCTTC.

The chain links TRBV5-1 to TRBJ1-5, with a tentative D call TRBD1 (6 bases). The CDR3 spans 15 residues. Germline V gene lookup returns CDR1 SGHRS and CDR2 YFSETQ. Trimming left V 4 bases short and J 0 bases short, with 11 bases between. The CDR3 loop is CASSVDSYSNQPQHF. CDR3 nucleotides: TGCGCCAGCAGCGTGGACAGTTATAGCAATCAGCCCCAGCATTTT. The variable domain in full, completed from reference TRBV5-1 and TRBJ1-5, reads KAGVTQTPRYLIKTRGQQVTLSCSPISGHRSVSWYQQTPGQGLQFLFEYFSETQRNKGNFPGRFSGRQFSNSRSEMNVSTLELGDSALYLCASSVDSYSNQPQHFGDGTRLSIL.

This clone appeared a single time. The J gene is TRBJ2-7, the V gene TRBV9; TRBD1 agrees at 7 bases. After removal of 3 bases from V and 1 base from J, the junction contained 7 bases not matched to a gene. Germline V gives CDR1 SGDLS, CDR2 YYNGEE. The CDR3 is made up of 15 amino acids. The DNA of the CDR3 is TGTGCCAGCAGCGAAGGGGGCGTCGGGTCCTACGAGCAGTACTTC. Its translation: CASSEGGVGSYEQYF. Together with reference TRBV9 and TRBJ2-7, the CDR3 gives the full variable domain: DSGVTQTPKHLITATGQRVTLRCSPRSGDLSVYWYQQSLDQGLQFLIQYYNGEERAKGNILERFSAQQFPDLHSELNLSSLELGDSALYFCASSEGGVGSYEQYFGPGTRLTVT.

Notes on this clone: This sample also contains other DNA sequences that code for the same CDR3. The chain uses TRBV10-2 and TRBJ2-7, with 9 bases lining up with TRBD1. Trimming removed 6 bases from V and 4 bases from J; junction bases left unmatched: 1. Per germline, CDR1 WSHSY and CDR2 SAAADI. There are 12 residues in the CDR3. As DNA, the CDR3 is TGCGCCAGCAGGGACAGGGGTTACGAGCAGTACTTC. It yields the protein CASRDRGYEQYF.

The chain is built from TRBV10-3 and TRBJ1-5; 7 positions agree with TRBD1. This CDR3 has 13 amino acids. Germline V lookup: CDR1 ENHRY, CDR2 SYGVKD. Unmatched junction bases numbered 4, after V lost 7 bases and J lost 4 bases. The CDR3 is CAITDRENQPQHF. The CDR3 DNA follows: TGTGCCATCACAGACAGGGAAAATCAGCCCCAGCATTTT.

The chain uses TRBV18 and TRBJ2-1; 8 bases match TRBD2. This CDR3 is built from 16 residues. Germline V gene sequence: CDR1 KGHSH, CDR2 LQKENI. The J segment lost 2 bases and the V segment lost 3 bases, leaving 6 bases of the junction unmatched. The CDR3 is CASSPTGLAPYNEQFF. In DNA form, the CDR3 reads TGTGCCAGCTCACCGACAGGACTAGCTCCCTACAATGAGCAGTTCTTC.

The rearrangement links TRBV5-1 to TRBJ2-7; 14 nucleotides line up with TRBD2. This CDR3 spans 19 amino acids. CDR1 and CDR2 (germline): SGHRS, YFSETQ. V lost 6 bases and J lost 0; bases outside the gene matches: 14. The CDR3 loop is CASTNFRTSGRIRSYEQYF. DNA for the CDR3: TGCGCCAGCACCAACTTTAGGACTAGCGGGAGGATACGCTCCTACGAGCAGTACTTC. The full variable domain, rest sourced from reference TRBV5-1 and TRBJ2-7, is KAGVTQTPRYLIKTRGQQVTLSCSPISGHRSVSWYQQTPGQGLQFLFEYFSETQRNKGNFPGRFSGRQFSNSRSEMNVSTLELGDSALYLCASTNFRTSGRIRSYEQYFGPGTRLTVT.

As regards this clone: The same CDR3 is also encoded by other DNA sequences in this sample. The chain combines TRBV10-1 with TRBJ1-5; D gene ambiguous. The germline V gene has CDR1 WNHNN and CDR2 SYGVQD (reference sequence). The CDR3 extends over 13 amino acids. The ends were cut back, 3 bases at V and 2 bases at J, with 5 bases in the middle. CDR3: CASSEGGNQPQHF. In DNA form, the CDR3 reads TGCGCCAGCAGTGAAGGAGGCAATCAGCCCCAGCATTTT.

The CDR3 bases are TGTGCCAGCAGCCTGAGGGGACTAGCAACGCGGGATGAGCAGTTCTTC. The encoded protein is CASSLRGLATRDEQFF. V is TRBV7-3 and J is TRBJ2-1, with TRBD2 matching over 9 bases. The V gene end was trimmed by 5 bases and the J gene end by 8 bases; junction bases not matched to a gene: 13. The CDR3 has 16 amino acids. Germline CDR1 is SGHTA and CDR2 is FQGTGA.

The chain links TRBV11-2 to TRBJ2-5; 9 bases are a match to TRBD1. The CDR3 loop spans 14 amino acids. V lost 3 bases to trimming and J lost 4 bases; unmatched junction nucleotides: 3. Germline V CDR1 and CDR2: SGHAT, FQNNGV. The CDR3 loop reads CASSFPGQGETQYF. DNA of the CDR3: TGTGCCAGCAGCTTTCCGGGACAGGGAGAGACCCAGTACTTC. The whole variable domain, remainder taken from reference TRBV11-2 and TRBJ2-5, is EAGVAQSPRYKIIEKRQSVAFWCNPISGHATLYWYQQILGQGPKLLIQFQNNGVVDDSQLPKDRFSAERLKGVDSTLKIQPAKLEDSAVYLCASSFPGQGETQYFGPGTRLLVL.

The chain has TRBV4-2 and TRBJ2-3, with TRBD2 as a possible D gene (5 bases). Between the trimmed V and J ends, which lost 4 bases and 6 bases, there was a span of 17 bases. The CDR3 has 15 amino acids. Germline CDR1 is LGHNA and CDR2 is YNFKEQ. Here the CDR3 reads CASSPQQRGSDTQYF. In DNA, the CDR3 is TGTGCCAGCAGCCCTCAACAACGGGGTTCGGATACGCAGTATTTT.

V is TRBV5-1 and J is TRBJ2-5; D is unresolved. The V gene's germline CDR1 is SGHRS and CDR2 YFSETQ. V gave up 0 bases and J gave up 2 bases, with 8 bases separating them. The CDR3 has 14 residues. The CDR3 protein is CASSLGRQQETQYF. For the CDR3, the DNA is TGCGCCAGCAGCTTGGGTCGTCAGCAAGAGACCCAGTACTTC.

The rearrangement uses TRBV7-2 and TRBJ2-2, with 10 bases matching TRBD2. The germline V gene has CDR1 SGHTA and CDR2 FQGNSA. With 4 bases clipped from V and 5 bases from J, the junction kept 4 bases outside the gene matches. CDR3 length: 15 residues. CDR3 DNA: TGTGCCAGCAGCTCGAATAGCGGGAGGACCGGGGAGCTGTTTTTT. Its translation: CASSSNSGRTGELFF.

A single count supports this clone. The V and J genes are TRBV4-1 and TRBJ2-4; D not resolved. CDR3 length equals 16 residues. In germline, CDR1 is MGHRA, CDR2 YSYEKL. V was shortened by 1 base and J by 0 bases, with 10 bases between the two germline ends. The CDR3 protein is CASSQVPVLAKNIQYF. DNA for the CDR3: TGCGCCAGCAGCCAAGTTCCAGTACTAGCCAAAAACATTCAGTACTTC.

V and J are TRBV28 and TRBJ2-1, with a weak D call TRBD2 (6 bases). V dropped 2 bases and J dropped 2 bases, with 13 bases sitting between them. The length of the CDR3 is 16 residues. CDR1 is MDHEN, CDR2 SYDVKM, per germline. CDR3 in amino acids: CASSLLSGQTYNEQFF. The CDR3 nucleotides read TGTGCCAGCAGTTTACTAAGCGGGCAAACCTACAATGAGCAGTTCTTC.

The V and J genes are TRBV15 and TRBJ2-2; D is unresolved. This CDR3 is built from 14 residues. Trimming shortened V by 1 base and J by 6 bases, and 9 bases separated the two germline ends. From germline, CDR1 is LNHNV and CDR2 YYDKDF (reference sequence). CDR3 sequence reads: CATSRGQRSGELFF. The CDR3 region has the DNA TGTGCCACCAGCAGAGGTCAGAGGTCCGGGGAGCTGTTTTTT.